Included here is one T cell receptor (beta chain) sequence, with context. Its antigen is not known. TCRdb re-called the 5' RACE reads and gives one entry per CDR3 protein, without DNA. This repertoire includes about 300,000 distinct CDR3 sequences. These data are taken from a study of monozygotic twins with inflammatory bowel disease. Germline V lookup: CDR1 SGHTA, CDR2 FQGNSA. The CDR3 is made up of 12 amino acids. Study-level findings and limits: Relative clonotype sharing with others was diminished in IBD patients versus healthy twins, particularly with disease activity.

The receptor comes from a human donor with ulcerative colitis or Crohn's disease, or a healthy co-twin of an affected twin (not recorded which). The genes are TRBV7-2 and TRBJ2-1. Source material: blood. The CDR3 protein is CASSLSRNEQFF.